This T cell receptor beta chain was observed in a study of T cell repertoires in cytomegalovirus infection. Whole-study context: CMV epitopes, recently identified HLA-C-restricted and well-studied HLA-B-restricted, were used. A matching HLA type, together with CMV infection, was signaled by public TCR beta signatures. Study results and limitations: People with CMV and the relevant HLA were identified by cumulative public TCR beta family frequency. Clonotype analysis showed dominance of the ex vivo response by HLA-C-restricted CMV-specific TCR beta clonotypes.

This CDR3 region has 14 residues. Germline lookup yields CDR1 LNHNV and CDR2 YYDKDF (reference sequence). The trim removed 8 bases at V and 2 bases at J, leaving 7 bases unmatched. TCRdb recomputed calls from the reads with MiXCR, one row per CDR3 protein. Of about a million distinct CDR3 sequences listed, under 40% are singletons. This clonotype has just a few counts. Its target is unknown. This sequence joins TRBV15 and TRBJ2-7, with TRBD1 matching 9 bases. Sequencing was performed on cultured CD8+ T cells from PBMCs, taken from culture after CMV antigen stimulation. This sequence was found in a human donor in good health (CMV status not recorded). Some clones in this sample may be carry-over from other donors' samples. In DNA, the CDR3 is TGTGCCACCCGGAGGGACAGGGTCACCTACGAGCAGTACTTC. Translated, it gives CATRRDRVTYEQYF.